The 18 T cell receptor beta chains presented below share a single source sample, sequenced in a study of CD8 T cells in Susac syndrome. RNA in amounts of roughly 0.5 to 1 ug was reverse transcribed with random hexamers. A single record per CDR3 protein comes from TCRdb applying MiXCR to the immunoSEQ multiplex PCR reads. The sample has 160,000 or so distinct CDR3 sequences, 85% to 95% seen once. Source material: CD8+ T cells from PBMCs. These receptors all stem from a human donor with multiple sclerosis.

V is TRBV7-9 and J is TRBJ1-1, with unresolved D. V was clipped by 7 bases and J by 2 bases, with 8 bases between them. This CDR3 is 12 amino acids long. Germline CDR1 is SEHNR and CDR2 is FQNEAQ (reference sequence). CDR3 protein: CASMDGNTEAFF. DNA of the CDR3: TGTGCCAGCATGGACGGAAACACTGAAGCTTTCTTT. Together with reference TRBV7-9 and TRBJ1-1, the CDR3 gives the full variable domain: DTGVSQNPRHKITKRGQNVTFRCDPISEHNRLYWYRQTLGQGPEFLTYFQNEAQLEKSRLLSDRFSAERPKGSFSTLEIQRTEQGDSAMYLCASMDGNTEAFFGQGTRLTVV.

The genes are TRBV3-1 and TRBJ1-6, with TRBD1 matching over 8 bases. The CDR3 is made up of 14 amino acids. Losses at the gene ends were 4 bases for V and 10 bases for J; bases not matched to a gene: 6. Germline CDR1 and CDR2: LGHDT and YNNKEL (reference sequence). CDR3 in DNA: TGTGCCAGCAGCCTTCTGACAGGGGTCTCACCCCTCCACTTT. Translation gives CASSLLTGVSPLHF.

This chain uses TRBV7-9 with TRBJ1-1; 7 bases agree with TRBD1. The CDR3 has 16 residues. Germline V gene data show CDR1 as SEHNR and CDR2 as FQNEAQ (reference sequence). The V and J ends lost 3 bases and 2 bases, in that order; junction bases with no gene match: 9. The CDR3 loop reads CASSLGRDSGNTEAFF. The CDR3, as DNA: TGTGCCAGCAGCTTGGGTCGGGACAGCGGTAACACTGAAGCTTTCTTT. The full variable domain, in which reference TRBV7-9 and TRBJ1-1 provide the parts outside the CDR3, is DTGVSQNPRHKITKRGQNVTFRCDPISEHNRLYWYRQTLGQGPEFLTYFQNEAQLEKSRLLSDRFSAERPKGSFSTLEIQRTEQGDSAMYLCASSLGRDSGNTEAFFGQGTRLTVV.

The chain combines TRBV12-5 with TRBJ2-5, with 10 bases lining up with TRBD2. V lost 6 bases and J lost 5; bases outside the gene matches: 12. The CDR3 spans 16 residues. Germline CDR1 reads LGHNT; CDR2 reads FRNRAP. CDR3 nucleotides: TGTGCTAGTGGCCGCCTAGCCAGCGGGGGGGAGGAGACCCAGTACTTC. This codes for CASGRLASGGEETQYF.

V and J are TRBV20-1 and TRBJ2-3; a possible D gene is TRBD1 (6 bases). CDR3 length: 15 amino acids. V dropped 3 bases and J dropped 2 bases, with 15 bases sitting between them. CDR1 DFQATT and CDR2 SNEGSKA come from the germline V gene (reference sequence). CDR3 in DNA: TGCAGTGCTAGGGAAGGACAGCTTCACACAGATACGCAGTATTTT. It is translated as CSAREGQLHTDTQYF.

This chain uses TRBV30 with TRBJ1-3; D unresolved. This CDR3 is built from 14 residues. In germline, CDR1 is GTSNPN, CDR2 SVGIG (reference sequence). Between the trimmed V and J ends, which lost 5 bases and 0 bases, there was a span of 11 bases. This chain's CDR3 is CAWLGPYSGNTIYF. The CDR3 nucleotides read TGTGCCTGGCTCGGACCGTACTCTGGAAACACCATATATTTT.

The J gene is TRBJ2-2, the V gene TRBV9; D remains unclear. CDR1 is SGDLS, CDR2 YYNGEE, per germline. Trimming took 0 bases from V and 2 from J, leaving 14 bases between them. The CDR3 has 17 residues. The CDR3 DNA follows: TGTGCCAGCAGCGTAGCCACCTTACGCACAAACACCGGGGAGCTGTTTTTT. It yields the protein CASSVATLRTNTGELFF.

This rearrangement joins TRBV5-6 to TRBJ2-1; 12 nucleotides agree with TRBD2. V lost 3 bases, J lost 14 bases, and 6 bases stayed unmatched. Germline CDR1 reads SGHDT; CDR2 reads YYEEEE. CDR3 length: 13 amino acids. The CDR3 region is CASSSGTSGRKFF. The CDR3 region has the DNA TGTGCCAGCAGCTCCGGGACTAGCGGGCGCAAGTTCTTC.

The J gene is TRBJ1-1, the V gene TRBV5-1; D possibly corresponds to TRBD1 (5 bases). The CDR3 spans 16 residues. V lost 4 bases to trimming and J lost 1 base, with 17 bases between them. The V gene's germline CDR1 is SGHRS and CDR2 YFSETQ. The CDR3 spells CASSNRGLQENTEAFF. CDR3 DNA: TGCGCCAGCAGCAACCGGGGACTACAAGAGAACACTGAAGCTTTCTTT.

This rearrangement joins TRBV12-3 or TRBV12-4 to TRBJ2-7; possibly TRBD1 for D (5 bases). Between the trimmed V and J ends, which lost 5 bases and 3 bases, there was a span of 11 bases. CDR3 length: 13 residues. Written as DNA, the CDR3 is TGTGCCAGCAGTCCAAGTCAGGGCTACGAGCAGTACTTC. It yields the protein CASSPSQGYEQYF.

The chain uses TRBV9 and TRBJ2-1; D uncertain. Between the trimmed V and J ends, which lost 6 bases and 9 bases, there was a span of 4 bases. The CDR3 covers 9 residues. In germline, CDR1 is SGDLS, CDR2 YYNGEE. CDR3 region: CASTSEQFF. CDR3 nucleotides: TGTGCCAGCACCTCTGAGCAGTTCTTC.

The CDR3: CAIRGEGANQPQHF. The CDR3 nucleotides read TGTGCCATCAGGGGGGAAGGAGCGAATCAGCCCCAGCATTTT. The rearrangement joins TRBV10-3 to TRBJ1-5; maybe TRBD1 (5 bases). Trimming pared 6 bases from V and 4 bases from J, leaving 13 bases between. This CDR3 is 14 amino acids long. Per the germline V gene, CDR1 is ENHRY and CDR2 is SYGVKD.

The CDR3 reads CASRGLAGISTDTQYF. The CDR3 coding sequence is TGTGCCAGCAGGGGACTAGCGGGGATTAGCACAGATACGCAGTATTTT. V is TRBV6-1 and J is TRBJ2-3; 13 bases match TRBD2. Germline-derived CDR1 and CDR2 are MNHNS and SASEGT. This CDR3 has 16 amino acids. Trimming removed 6 bases from V and 0 bases from J; junction bases left unmatched: 3.

V usage is TRBV29-1 and J usage is TRBJ1-1, with TRBD1 identical over 7 bases. Per the germline V gene, CDR1 is SQVTM and CDR2 is ANQGSEA. Trimming cost V 5 bases and J 4 bases; bases outside gene matches: 4. The CDR3 sequence is 12 residues long. In DNA, the CDR3 is TGCAGCGTTCGGCCAGGGGGCACTGAAGCTTTCTTT. Amino acid sequence: CSVRPGGTEAFF.

The chain recombines TRBV5-4 with TRBJ1-2; 9 nucleotides match TRBD1. Germline loops: CDR1 SGHNT, CDR2 YYREEE (reference sequence). Trimming cost V 4 bases and J 6 bases; bases outside gene matches: 13. This CDR3 is built from 16 residues. This chain's CDR3 is CASSDGPGTGINGYTF. As DNA, the CDR3 is TGTGCCAGCAGCGACGGACCCGGGACAGGGATAAATGGCTACACCTTC.

The rearrangement links TRBV5-1 to TRBJ2-1, with 13 bases lining up with TRBD2. Per the germline V gene, CDR1 is SGHRS and CDR2 is YFSETQ. V trimming: 5 bases; J trimming: 8 bases; junction bases outside the gene matches: 4. The CDR3 extends over 14 amino acids. The chain's CDR3 is CASRSTSGGYEQFF. The CDR3 region has the DNA TGCGCCAGCAGGTCGACTAGCGGGGGGTATGAGCAGTTCTTC.

CDR3 protein: CSVEDFLGSQHF. In nucleotides, the CDR3 is TGCAGCGTTGAAGATTTTTTGGGGTCCCAGCATTTT. The rearrangement uses TRBV29-1 and TRBJ1-5, with D unclear. CDR1 is SQVTM and CDR2 is ANQGSEA in the germline V gene. The ends were cut back, 0 bases at V and 11 bases at J, with 11 bases in the middle. The CDR3 extends over 12 amino acids. Based on the CDR3 plus reference TRBV29-1 and TRBJ1-5, the full variable domain is SAVISQKPSRDICQRGTSLTIQCQVDSQVTMMFWYRQQPGQSLTLIATANQGSEATYESGFVIDKFPISRPNLTFSTLTVSNMSPEDSSIYLCSVEDFLGSQHFGDGTRLSIL.

The count of this clonotype is one. The genes are TRBV4-1 and TRBJ2-7; no definite D call. The CDR3 consists of 14 residues. Looked up from germline, CDR1 is MGHRA and CDR2 is YSYEKL. V gave up 0 bases and J gave up 3 bases, with 9 bases separating them. Here the CDR3 reads CASSQEWTDYEQYF. CDR3 in DNA: TGCGCCAGCAGCCAAGAGTGGACGGACTACGAGCAGTACTTC.